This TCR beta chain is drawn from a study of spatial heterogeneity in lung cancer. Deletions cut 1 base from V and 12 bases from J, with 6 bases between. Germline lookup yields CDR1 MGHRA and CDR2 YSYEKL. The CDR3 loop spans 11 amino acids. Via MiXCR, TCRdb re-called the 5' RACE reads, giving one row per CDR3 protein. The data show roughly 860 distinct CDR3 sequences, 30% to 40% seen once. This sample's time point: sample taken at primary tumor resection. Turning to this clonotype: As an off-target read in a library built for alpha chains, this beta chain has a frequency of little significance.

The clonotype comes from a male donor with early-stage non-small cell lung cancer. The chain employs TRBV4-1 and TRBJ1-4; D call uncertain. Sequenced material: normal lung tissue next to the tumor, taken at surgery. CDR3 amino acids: CASSQGPQLFF. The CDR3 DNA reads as TGCGCCAGCAGCCAAGGACCCCAACTGTTTTTT.